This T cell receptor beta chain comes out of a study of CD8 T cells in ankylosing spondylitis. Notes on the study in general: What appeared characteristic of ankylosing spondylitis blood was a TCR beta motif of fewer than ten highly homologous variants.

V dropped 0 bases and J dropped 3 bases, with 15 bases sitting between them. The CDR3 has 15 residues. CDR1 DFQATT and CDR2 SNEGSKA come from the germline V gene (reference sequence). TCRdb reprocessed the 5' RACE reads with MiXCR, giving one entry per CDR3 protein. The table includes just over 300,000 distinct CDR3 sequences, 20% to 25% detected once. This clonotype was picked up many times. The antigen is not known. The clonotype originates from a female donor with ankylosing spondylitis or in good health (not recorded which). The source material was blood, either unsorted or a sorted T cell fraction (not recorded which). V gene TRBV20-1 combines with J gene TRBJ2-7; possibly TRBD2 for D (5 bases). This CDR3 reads CSARDSASSYYEQYF. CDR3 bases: TGCAGTGCTAGAGATTCGGCTAGCAGTTACTACGAGCAGTACTTC.